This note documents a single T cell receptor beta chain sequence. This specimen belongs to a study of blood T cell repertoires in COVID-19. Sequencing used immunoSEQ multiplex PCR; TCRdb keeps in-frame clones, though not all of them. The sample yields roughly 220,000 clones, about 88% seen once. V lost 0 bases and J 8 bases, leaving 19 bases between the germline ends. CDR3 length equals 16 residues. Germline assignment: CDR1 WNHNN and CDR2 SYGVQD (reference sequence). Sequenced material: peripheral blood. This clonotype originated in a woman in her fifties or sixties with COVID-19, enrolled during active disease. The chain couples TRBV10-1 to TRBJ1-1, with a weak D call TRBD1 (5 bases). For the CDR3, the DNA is TGCGCCAGCAGTGAGTCGGCCATGAGGGAGGGGAGAGAAGCTTTCTTT. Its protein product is CASSESAMREGREAFF.